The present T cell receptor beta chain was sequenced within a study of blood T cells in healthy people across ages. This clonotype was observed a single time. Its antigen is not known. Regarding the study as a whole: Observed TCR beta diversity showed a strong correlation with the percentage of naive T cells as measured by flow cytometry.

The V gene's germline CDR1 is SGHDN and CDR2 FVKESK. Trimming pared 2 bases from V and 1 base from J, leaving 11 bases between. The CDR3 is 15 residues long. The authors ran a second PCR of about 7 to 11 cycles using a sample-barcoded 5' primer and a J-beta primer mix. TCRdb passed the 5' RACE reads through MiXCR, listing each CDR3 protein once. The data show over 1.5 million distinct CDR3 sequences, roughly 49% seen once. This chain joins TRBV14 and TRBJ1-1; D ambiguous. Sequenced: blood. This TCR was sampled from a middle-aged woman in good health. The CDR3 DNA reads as TGTGCCAGCAGCCAAACATGGGTTGCGAACACTGAAGCTTTCTTT. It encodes CASSQTWVANTEAFF.